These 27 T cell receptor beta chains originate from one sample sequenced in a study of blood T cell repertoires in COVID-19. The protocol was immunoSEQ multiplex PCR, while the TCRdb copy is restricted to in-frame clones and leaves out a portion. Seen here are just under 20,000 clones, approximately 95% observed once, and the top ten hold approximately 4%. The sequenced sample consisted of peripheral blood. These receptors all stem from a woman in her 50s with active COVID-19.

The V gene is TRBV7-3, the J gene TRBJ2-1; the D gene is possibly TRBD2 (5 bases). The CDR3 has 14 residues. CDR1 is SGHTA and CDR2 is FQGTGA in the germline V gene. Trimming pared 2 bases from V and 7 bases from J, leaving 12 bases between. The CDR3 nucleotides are TGTGCCAGCAGCTTACAGCTAGGCGGGAATGAGCAGTTCTTC. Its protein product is CASSLQLGGNEQFF.

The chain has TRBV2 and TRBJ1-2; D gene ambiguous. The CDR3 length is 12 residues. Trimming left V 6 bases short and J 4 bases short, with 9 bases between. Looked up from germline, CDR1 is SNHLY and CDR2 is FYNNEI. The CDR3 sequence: CASSTDIYGYTF. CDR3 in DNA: TGTGCCAGCAGCACAGACATCTATGGCTACACCTTC.

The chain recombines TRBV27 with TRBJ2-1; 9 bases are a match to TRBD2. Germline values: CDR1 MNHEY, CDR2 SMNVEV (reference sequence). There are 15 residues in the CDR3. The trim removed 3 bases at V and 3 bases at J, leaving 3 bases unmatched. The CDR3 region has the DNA TGTGCCAGCAGTTTGAATAGCGGGGGCTACAATGAGCAGTTCTTC. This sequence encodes CASSLNSGGYNEQFF.

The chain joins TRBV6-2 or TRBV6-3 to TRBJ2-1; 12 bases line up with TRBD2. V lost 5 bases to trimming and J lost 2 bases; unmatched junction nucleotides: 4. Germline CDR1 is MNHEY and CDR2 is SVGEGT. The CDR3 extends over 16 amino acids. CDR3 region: CASSRLAGDAYNEQFF. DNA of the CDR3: TGTGCCAGCAGTCGACTAGCGGGAGATGCCTACAATGAGCAGTTCTTC.

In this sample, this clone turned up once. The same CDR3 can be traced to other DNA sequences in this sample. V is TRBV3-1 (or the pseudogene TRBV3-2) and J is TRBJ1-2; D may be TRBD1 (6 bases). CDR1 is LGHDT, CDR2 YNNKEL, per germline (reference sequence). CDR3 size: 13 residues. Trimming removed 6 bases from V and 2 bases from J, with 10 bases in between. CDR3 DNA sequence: TGTGCCAGCAGTCCGACAGGAAACTATGGCTACACCTTC. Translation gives CASSPTGNYGYTF.

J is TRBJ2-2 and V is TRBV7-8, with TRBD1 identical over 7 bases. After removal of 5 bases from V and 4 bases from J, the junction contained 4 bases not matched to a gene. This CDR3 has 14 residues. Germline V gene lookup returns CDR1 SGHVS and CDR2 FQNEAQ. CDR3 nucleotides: TGTGCCAGCAGCAAGGGGGCGAGCACCGGGGAGCTGTTTTTT. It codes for CASSKGASTGELFF.

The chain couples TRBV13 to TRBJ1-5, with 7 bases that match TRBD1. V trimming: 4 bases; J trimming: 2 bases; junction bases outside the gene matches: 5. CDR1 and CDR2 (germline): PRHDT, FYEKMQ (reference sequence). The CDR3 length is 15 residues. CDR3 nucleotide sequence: TGTGCCAGCAGCTCAGGGGGGGGTGGCAATCAGCCCCAGCATTTT. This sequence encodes CASSSGGGGNQPQHF.

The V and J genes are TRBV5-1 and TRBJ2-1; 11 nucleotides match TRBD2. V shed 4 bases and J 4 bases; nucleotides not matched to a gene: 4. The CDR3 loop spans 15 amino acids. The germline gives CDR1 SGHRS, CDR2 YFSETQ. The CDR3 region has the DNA TGCGCCAGCAGCCCAACTAGCGGGGGATACAATGAGCAGTTCTTC. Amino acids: CASSPTSGGYNEQFF.

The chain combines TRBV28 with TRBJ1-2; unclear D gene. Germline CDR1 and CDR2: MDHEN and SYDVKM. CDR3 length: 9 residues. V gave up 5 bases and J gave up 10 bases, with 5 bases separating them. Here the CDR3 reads CASSPHYTF. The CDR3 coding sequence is TGTGCCAGCAGTCCCCACTACACCTTC.

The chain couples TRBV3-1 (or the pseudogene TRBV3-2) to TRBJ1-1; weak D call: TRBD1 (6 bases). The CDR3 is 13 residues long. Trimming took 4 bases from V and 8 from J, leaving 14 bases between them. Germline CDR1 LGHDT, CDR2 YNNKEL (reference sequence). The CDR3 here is CASSPTRGWEAFF. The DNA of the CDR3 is TGTGCCAGCAGCCCTACCAGGGGATGGGAAGCTTTCTTT.

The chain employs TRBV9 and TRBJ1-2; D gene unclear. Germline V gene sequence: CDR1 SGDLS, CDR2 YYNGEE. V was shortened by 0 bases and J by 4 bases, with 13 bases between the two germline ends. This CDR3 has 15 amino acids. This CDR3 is CASSVEAGRGYGYTF. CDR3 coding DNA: TGTGCCAGCAGCGTAGAGGCGGGTCGGGGCTATGGCTACACCTTC.

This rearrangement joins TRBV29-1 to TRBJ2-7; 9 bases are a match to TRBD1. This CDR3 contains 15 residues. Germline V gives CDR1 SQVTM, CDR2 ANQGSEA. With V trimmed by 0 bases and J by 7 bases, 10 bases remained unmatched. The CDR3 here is CSVEDLGTGRSEQYF. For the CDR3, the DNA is TGCAGCGTTGAAGATTTGGGGACAGGGCGATCGGAGCAGTACTTC.

CDR3 in DNA: TGTGCCAGTTACGGACAGGGGGGATTCCCTGGGGCCAACGTCCTGACTTTC. It translates to CASYGQGGFPGANVLTF. V and J are TRBV28 and TRBJ2-6, with TRBD1 identical over 10 bases. The trim removed 9 bases at V and 2 bases at J, leaving 10 bases unmatched. The germline V gene has CDR1 MDHEN and CDR2 SYDVKM. The CDR3 has 17 residues.

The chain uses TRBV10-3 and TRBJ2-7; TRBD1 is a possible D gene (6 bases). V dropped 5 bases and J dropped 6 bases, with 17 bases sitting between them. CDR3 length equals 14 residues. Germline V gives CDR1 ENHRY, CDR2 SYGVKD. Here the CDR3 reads CAISTGLRTGEQYF. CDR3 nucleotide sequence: TGTGCCATCAGTACAGGGTTACGTACGGGCGAGCAGTACTTC.

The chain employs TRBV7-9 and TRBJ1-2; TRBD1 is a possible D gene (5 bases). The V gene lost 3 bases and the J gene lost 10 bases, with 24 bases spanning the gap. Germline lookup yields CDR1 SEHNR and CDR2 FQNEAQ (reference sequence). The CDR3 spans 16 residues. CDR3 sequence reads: CASSFHGHQGLGFYTF. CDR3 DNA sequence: TGTGCCAGCAGCTTCCATGGACACCAGGGTCTCGGCTTCTACACCTTC.

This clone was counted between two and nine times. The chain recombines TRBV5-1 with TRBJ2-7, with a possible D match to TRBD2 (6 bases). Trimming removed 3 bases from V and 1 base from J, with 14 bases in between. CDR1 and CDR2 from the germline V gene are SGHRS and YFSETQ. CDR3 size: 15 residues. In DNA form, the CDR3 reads TGCGCCAGCAGCTCCCAGTCCGGGACTTCCTACGAGCAGTACTTC. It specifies CASSSQSGTSYEQYF. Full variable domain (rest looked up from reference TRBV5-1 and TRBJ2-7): KAGVTQTPRYLIKTRGQQVTLSCSPISGHRSVSWYQQTPGQGLQFLFEYFSETQRNKGNFPGRFSGRQFSNSRSEMNVSTLELGDSALYLCASSSQSGTSYEQYFGPGTRLTVT.

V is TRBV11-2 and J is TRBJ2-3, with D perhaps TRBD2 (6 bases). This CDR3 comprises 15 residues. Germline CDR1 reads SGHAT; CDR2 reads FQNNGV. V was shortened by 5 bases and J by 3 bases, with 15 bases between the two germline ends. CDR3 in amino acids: CASSPAGLLTDTQYF. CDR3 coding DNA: TGTGCCAGCAGCCCCGCGGGATTATTGACAGATACGCAGTATTTT.

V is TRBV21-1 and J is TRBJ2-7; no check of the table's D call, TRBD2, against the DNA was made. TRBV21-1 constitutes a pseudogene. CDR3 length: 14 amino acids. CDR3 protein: CASSKGGGYYEQYF. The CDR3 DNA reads TGTGCCAGCAGCAAAGGAGGCGGCTACTACGAGCAGTACTTC.

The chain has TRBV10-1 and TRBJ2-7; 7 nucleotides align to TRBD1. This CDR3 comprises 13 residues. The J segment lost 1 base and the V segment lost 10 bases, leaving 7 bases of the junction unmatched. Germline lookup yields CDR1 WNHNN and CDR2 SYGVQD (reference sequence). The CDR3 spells CATQRQGSYEQYF. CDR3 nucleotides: TGCGCCACCCAGAGACAGGGTTCCTACGAGCAGTACTTC.

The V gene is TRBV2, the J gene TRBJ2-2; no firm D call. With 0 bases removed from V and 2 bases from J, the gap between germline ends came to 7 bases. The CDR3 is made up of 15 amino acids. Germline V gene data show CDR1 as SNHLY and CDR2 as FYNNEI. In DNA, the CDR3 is TGTGCCAGCAGTGAAGCTTACAAAAACACCGGGGAGCTGTTTTTT. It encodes CASSEAYKNTGELFF.

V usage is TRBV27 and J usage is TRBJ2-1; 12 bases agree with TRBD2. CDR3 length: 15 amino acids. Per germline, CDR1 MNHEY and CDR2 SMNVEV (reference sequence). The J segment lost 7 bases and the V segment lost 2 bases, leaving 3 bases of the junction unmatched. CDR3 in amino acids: CASSLGLAGWNEQFF. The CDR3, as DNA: TGTGCCAGCAGTTTAGGACTAGCGGGATGGAATGAGCAGTTCTTC.

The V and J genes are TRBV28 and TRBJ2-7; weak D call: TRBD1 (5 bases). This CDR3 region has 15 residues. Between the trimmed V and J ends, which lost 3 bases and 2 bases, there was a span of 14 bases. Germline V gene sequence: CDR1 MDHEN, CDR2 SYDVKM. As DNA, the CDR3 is TGTGCCAGCAGTTTTCAGGGTATAGGGGCCTACGAGCAGTACTTC. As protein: CASSFQGIGAYEQYF.

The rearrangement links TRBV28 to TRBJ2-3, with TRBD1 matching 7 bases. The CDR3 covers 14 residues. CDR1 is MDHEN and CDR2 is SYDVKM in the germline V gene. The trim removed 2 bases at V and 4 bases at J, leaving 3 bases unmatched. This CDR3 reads CASSLEGAADTQYF. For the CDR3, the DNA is TGTGCCAGCAGTTTAGAGGGGGCCGCAGATACGCAGTATTTT.

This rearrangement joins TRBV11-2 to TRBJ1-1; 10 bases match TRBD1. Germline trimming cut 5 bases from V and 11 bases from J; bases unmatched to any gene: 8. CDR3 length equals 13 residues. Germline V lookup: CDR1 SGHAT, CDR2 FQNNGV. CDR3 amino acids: CASSPDRGRGAFF. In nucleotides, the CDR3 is TGTGCCAGCAGCCCAGACAGGGGGCGCGGGGCTTTCTTT.

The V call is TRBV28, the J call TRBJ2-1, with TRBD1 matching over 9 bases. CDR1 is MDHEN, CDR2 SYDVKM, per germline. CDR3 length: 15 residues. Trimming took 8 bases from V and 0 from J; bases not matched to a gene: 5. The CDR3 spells CASVTGGDSYNEQFF. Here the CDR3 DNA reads TGTGCCAGCGTTACAGGGGGCGACTCCTACAATGAGCAGTTCTTC.

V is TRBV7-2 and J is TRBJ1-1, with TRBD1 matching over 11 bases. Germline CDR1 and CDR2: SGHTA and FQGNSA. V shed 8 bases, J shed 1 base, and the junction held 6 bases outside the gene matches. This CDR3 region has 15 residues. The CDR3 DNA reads TGTGCCAGCGCGGACAGGGGGCGGAGGAACACTGAAGCTTTCTTT. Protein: CASADRGRRNTEAFF.

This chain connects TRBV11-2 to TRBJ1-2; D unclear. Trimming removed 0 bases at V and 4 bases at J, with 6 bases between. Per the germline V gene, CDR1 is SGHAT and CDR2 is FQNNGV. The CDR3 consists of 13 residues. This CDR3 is CASSLEGPYGYTF. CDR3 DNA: TGTGCCAGCAGCTTAGAGGGCCCCTATGGCTACACCTTC.